The next 8 T cell receptor beta chains were all read from a single sample in a study of shared clonotypes between healthy human individuals. The data were produced by immunoSEQ multiplex PCR, yet TCRdb's version contains in-frame clones alone and is incomplete. The repertoire holds about 470,000 clones, 70% to 80% seen once, with under 15% in the top ten. Sequencing used PBMCs. Receptors originate from a woman between 35 and 50 years old in good health. Some clones in this sample may be carry-over from other donors' samples.

The chain couples TRBV18 to TRBJ2-7; D not resolved. The CDR3 has 13 amino acids. With 6 bases removed from V and 0 bases from J, the gap between germline ends came to 9 bases. The germline CDR1 and CDR2 sequences are KGHSH and LQKENI. In nucleotides, the CDR3 is TGTGCCAGCTCCGACCTTACCTCCTACGAGCAGTACTTC. Translation gives CASSDLTSYEQYF.

The chain has TRBV5-1 and TRBJ2-5; 8 bases align to TRBD1. V shed 0 bases and J 2 bases; nucleotides not matched to a gene: 6. The V gene's germline CDR1 is SGHRS and CDR2 YFSETQ. The CDR3 consists of 16 residues. The CDR3 region is CASSLAGTGIQETQYF. CDR3 nucleotides: TGCGCCAGCAGCTTGGCCGGGACAGGTATACAAGAGACCCAGTACTTC.

The V gene is TRBV9, the J gene TRBJ1-3; D is ambiguous. With 0 bases removed from V and 1 base from J, the gap between germline ends came to 8 bases. The CDR3 has 15 residues. Germline V gene lookup returns CDR1 SGDLS and CDR2 YYNGEE. The CDR3 coding sequence is TGTGCCAGCAGCGTAGGGGTCCATTCTGGAAACACCATATATTTT. Its translation: CASSVGVHSGNTIYF.

The rearrangement uses TRBV15 and TRBJ2-7; D might be TRBD1 (6 bases). Germline loops: CDR1 LNHNV, CDR2 YYDKDF (reference sequence). V was shortened by 6 bases and J by 0 bases, with 15 bases between the two germline ends. The CDR3 length is 15 residues. The DNA of the CDR3 is TGTGCCACCAGGCCGGGACAATCCGTCTCCTACGAGCAGTACTTC. This encodes CATRPGQSVSYEQYF.

The chain has TRBV4-2 and TRBJ1-4; D call uncertain. V shed 1 base and J shed 4 bases, with 13 bases lying between them. The CDR3 has 16 amino acids. Germline CDR1 reads LGHNA; CDR2 reads YNFKEQ. DNA for the CDR3: TGTGCCAGCAGCCAAGGGTTACAGAGTATTAATGAAAAACTGTTTTTT. Its translation is CASSQGLQSINEKLFF.

The chain recombines TRBV5-1 with TRBJ2-7; 12 nucleotides align to TRBD2. The germline gives CDR1 SGHRS, CDR2 YFSETQ. The CDR3 is made up of 15 amino acids. Losses at the gene ends were 4 bases for V and 3 bases for J; bases not matched to a gene: 5. CDR3 sequence: CASSPRTSGNYEQYF. For the CDR3, the DNA is TGCGCCAGCAGCCCCAGGACTAGCGGGAACTACGAGCAGTACTTC.

The chain employs TRBV5-1 and TRBJ2-7, with 7 positions matching TRBD1. V shed 0 bases and J 7 bases; nucleotides not matched to a gene: 4. CDR3 size: 13 residues. The germline V gene has CDR1 SGHRS and CDR2 YFSETQ. CDR3 bases: TGCGCCAGCAGCTTGGGGGACAGAAGAGAGCAGTACTTC. It codes for CASSLGDRREQYF.

The chain joins TRBV10-1 to TRBJ2-7, with 8 bases identical to TRBD2. Unmatched junction bases numbered 16, after V lost 2 bases and J lost 1 base. CDR1 and CDR2 from the germline V gene are WNHNN and SYGVQD (reference sequence). The CDR3 spans 19 residues. The CDR3 here is CASSETGGCKRILSYEQYF. The CDR3 coding sequence is TGCGCCAGCAGTGAGACGGGGGGGTGTAAGCGAATACTTTCCTACGAGCAGTACTTC.